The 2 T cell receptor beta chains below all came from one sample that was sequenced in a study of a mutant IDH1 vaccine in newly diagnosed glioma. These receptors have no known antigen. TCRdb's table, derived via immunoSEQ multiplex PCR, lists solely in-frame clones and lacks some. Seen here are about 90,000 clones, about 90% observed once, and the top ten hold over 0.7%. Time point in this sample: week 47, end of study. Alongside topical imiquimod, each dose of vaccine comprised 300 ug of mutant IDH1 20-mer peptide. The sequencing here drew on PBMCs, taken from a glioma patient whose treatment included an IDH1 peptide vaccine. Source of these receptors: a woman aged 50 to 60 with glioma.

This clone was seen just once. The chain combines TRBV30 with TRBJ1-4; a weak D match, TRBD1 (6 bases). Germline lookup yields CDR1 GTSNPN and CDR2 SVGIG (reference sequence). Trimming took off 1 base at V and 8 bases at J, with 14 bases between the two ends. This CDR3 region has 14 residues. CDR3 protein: CAWSGTGLGEKLFF. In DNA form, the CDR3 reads TGTGCCTGGAGTGGTACAGGGTTGGGGGAAAAACTGTTTTTT. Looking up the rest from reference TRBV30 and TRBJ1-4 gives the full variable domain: SQTIHQWPATLVQPVGSPLSLECTVEGTSNPNLYWYRQAAGRGLQLLFYSVGIGQISSEVPQNLSASRPQDRQFILSSKKLLLSDSGFYLCAWSGTGLGEKLFFGSGTQLSVL.

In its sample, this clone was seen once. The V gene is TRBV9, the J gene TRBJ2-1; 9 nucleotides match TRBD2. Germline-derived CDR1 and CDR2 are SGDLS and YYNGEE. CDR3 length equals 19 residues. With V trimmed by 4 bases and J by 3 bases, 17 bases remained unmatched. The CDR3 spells CASSSNIQVAGDGYNEQFF. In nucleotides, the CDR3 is TGTGCCAGCAGCTCTAACATCCAGGTAGCGGGAGATGGCTACAATGAGCAGTTCTTC.